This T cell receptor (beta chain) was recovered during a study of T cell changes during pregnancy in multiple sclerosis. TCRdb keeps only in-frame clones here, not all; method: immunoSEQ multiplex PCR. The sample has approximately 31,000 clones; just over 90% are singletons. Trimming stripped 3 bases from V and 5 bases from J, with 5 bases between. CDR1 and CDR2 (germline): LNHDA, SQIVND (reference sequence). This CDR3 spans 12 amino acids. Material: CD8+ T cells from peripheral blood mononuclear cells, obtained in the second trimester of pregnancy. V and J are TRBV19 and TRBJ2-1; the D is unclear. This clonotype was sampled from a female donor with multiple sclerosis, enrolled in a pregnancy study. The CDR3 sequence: CASSIPDNEQFF. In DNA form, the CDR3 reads TGTGCCAGTAGTATTCCCGACAATGAGCAGTTCTTC.